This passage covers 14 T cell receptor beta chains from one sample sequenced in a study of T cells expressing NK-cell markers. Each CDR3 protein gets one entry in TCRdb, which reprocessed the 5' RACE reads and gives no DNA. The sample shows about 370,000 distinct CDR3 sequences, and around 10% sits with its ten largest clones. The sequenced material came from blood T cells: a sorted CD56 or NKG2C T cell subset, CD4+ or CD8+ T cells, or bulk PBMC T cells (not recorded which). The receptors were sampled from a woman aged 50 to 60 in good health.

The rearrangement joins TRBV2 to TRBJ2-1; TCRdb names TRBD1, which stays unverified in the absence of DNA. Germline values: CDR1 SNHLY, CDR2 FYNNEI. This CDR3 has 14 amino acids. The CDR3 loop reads CASSENRDSLEQFF.

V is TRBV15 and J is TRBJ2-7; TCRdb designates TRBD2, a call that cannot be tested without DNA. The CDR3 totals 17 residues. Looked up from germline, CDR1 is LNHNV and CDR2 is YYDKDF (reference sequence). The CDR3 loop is CATSREGGLAASYEQYF.

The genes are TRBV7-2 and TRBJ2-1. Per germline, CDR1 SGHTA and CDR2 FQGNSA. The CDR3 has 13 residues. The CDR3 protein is CASSRLESAEQFF.

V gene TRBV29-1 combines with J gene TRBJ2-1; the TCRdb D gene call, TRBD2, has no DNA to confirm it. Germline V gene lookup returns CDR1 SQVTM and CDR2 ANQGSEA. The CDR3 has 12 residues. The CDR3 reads CSVAALAGGLFF.

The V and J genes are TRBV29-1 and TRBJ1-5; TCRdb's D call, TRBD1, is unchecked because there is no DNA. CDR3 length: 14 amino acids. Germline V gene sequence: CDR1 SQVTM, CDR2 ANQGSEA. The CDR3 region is CSVGTGGGYQPQHF.

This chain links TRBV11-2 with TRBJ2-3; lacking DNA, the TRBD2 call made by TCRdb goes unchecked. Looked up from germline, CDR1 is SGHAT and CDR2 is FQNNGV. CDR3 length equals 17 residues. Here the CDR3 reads CASSLDLVGDTTDTQYF.

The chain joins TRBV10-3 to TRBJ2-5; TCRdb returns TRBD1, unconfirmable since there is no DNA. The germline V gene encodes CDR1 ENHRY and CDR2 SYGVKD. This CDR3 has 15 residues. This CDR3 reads CAISSSGGLKETQYF.

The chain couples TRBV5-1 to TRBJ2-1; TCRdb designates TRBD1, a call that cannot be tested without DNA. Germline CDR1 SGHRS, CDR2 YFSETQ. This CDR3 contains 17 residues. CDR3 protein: CASARLRPGPQNNEQFF.

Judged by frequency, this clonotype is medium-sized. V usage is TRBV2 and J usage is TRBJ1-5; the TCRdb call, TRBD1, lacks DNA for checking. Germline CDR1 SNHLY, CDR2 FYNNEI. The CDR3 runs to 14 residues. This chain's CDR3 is CASSEKTPQGSQHF.

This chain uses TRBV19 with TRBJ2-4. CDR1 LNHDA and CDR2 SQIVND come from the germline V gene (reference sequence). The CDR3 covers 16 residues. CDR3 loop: CASSIAAAVAKNIQYF.

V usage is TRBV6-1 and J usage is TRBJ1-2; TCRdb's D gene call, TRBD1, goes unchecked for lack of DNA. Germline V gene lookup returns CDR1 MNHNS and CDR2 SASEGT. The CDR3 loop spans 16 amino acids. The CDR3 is CASSAKRRDRGYGYTF.

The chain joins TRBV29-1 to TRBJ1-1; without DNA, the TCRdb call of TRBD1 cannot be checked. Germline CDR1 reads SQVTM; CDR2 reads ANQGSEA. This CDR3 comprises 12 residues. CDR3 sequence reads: CSVGQGDLEAFF.

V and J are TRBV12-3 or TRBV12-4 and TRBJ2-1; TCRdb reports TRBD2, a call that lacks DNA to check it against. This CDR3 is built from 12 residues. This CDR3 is CASNLSGGEQFF.

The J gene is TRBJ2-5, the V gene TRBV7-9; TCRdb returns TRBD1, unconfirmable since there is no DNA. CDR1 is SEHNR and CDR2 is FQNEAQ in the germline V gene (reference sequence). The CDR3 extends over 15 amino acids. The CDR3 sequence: CASSLAVGGAETQYF.